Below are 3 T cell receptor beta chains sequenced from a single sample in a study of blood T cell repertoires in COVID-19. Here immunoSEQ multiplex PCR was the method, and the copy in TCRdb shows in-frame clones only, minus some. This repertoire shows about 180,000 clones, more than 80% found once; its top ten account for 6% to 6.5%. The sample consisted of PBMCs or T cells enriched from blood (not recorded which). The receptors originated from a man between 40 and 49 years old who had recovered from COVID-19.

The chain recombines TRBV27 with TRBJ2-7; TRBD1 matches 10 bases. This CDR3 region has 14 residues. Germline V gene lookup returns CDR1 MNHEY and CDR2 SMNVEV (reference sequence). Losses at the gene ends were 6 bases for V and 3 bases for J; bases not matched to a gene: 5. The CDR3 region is CASSYRTGGYEQYF. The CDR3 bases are TGTGCCAGCAGCTACCGGACAGGGGGCTACGAGCAGTACTTC.

The CDR3 sequence is CATRDMNTGELFF. The DNA of the CDR3 is TGTGCCACCCGGGACATGAACACCGGGGAGCTGTTTTTT. The chain has TRBV24-1 and TRBJ2-2, with D tentatively TRBD1 (6 bases). CDR3 length: 13 residues. The ends were cut back, 9 bases at V and 1 base at J, with 8 bases in the middle. The germline V gene has CDR1 KGHDR and CDR2 SFDVKD.

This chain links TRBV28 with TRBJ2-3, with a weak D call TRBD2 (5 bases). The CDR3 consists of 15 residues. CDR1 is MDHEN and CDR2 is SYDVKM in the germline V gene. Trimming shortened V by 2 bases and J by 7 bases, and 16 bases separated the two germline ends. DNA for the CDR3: TGTGCCAGCAGTTTAGCGCCTCTTGGAGGTAATACGCAGTATTTT. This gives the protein CASSLAPLGGNTQYF. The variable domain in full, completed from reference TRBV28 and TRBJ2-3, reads DVKVTQSSRYLVKRTGEKVFLECVQDMDHENMFWYRQDPGLGLRLIYFSYDVKMKEKGDIPEGYSVSREKKERFSLILESASTNQTSMYLCASSLAPLGGNTQYFGPGTRLTVL.